The T cell receptor beta chain under discussion was sequenced for a study of control samples from healthy donors and cancer patients. The V gene end was trimmed by 5 bases and the J gene end by 7 bases; junction bases not matched to a gene: 5. Germline V lookup: CDR1 LNHDA, CDR2 SQIVND (reference sequence). The CDR3 covers 13 residues. Here immunoSEQ multiplex PCR was the method, and the copy in TCRdb shows in-frame clones only, minus some. The profile shows 100,000 to 150,000 clones, over 85% of them singletons. The chain is built from TRBV19 and TRBJ2-1; TRBD2 matches at 7 bases. This clonotype was obtained from a young man in good health. The sample consisted of blood. CDR3: CASSPNSGNEQFF. CDR3 nucleotide sequence: TGTGCCAGTAGTCCCAATAGCGGGAATGAGCAGTTCTTC. The variable domain in full, with the rest retrieved from reference TRBV19 and TRBJ2-1, is DGGITQSPKYLFRKEGQNVTLSCEQNLNHDAMYWYRQDPGQGLRLIYYSQIVNDFQKGDIAEGYSVSREKKESFPLTVTSAQKNPTAFYLCASSPNSGNEQFFGPGTRLTVL.